A single sample is the source of the 27 T cell receptor beta chains below, sequenced in a study of identical twins. MiXCR, applied by TCRdb to the 5' RACE reads, yields one record per CDR3 protein. The table lists 200,000 to 300,000 distinct CDR3 sequences, about 13% of them singletons, with more than 3.5% in the top ten. The same specimen was also included in a second study, on yellow fever vaccine responses in identical twins.

Sequencing was carried out using memory (CD45RO+) T cells sorted from blood. The receptors here all came from a woman aged 18 to 35 in good health.

The chain combines TRBV11-2 with TRBJ1-6; 7 nucleotides match TRBD1. The CDR3 is 14 residues long. CDR1 is SGHAT, CDR2 FQNNGV, per germline. V was clipped by 5 bases and J by 9 bases; unmatched bases: 7. The CDR3 protein is CASSQAGGLSPLHF. Written as DNA, the CDR3 is TGTGCCAGCAGCCAGGCAGGGGGTCTTTCACCCCTCCACTTT.

This sequence joins TRBV6-5 and TRBJ1-2; a possible D gene is TRBD1 (5 bases). V lost 4 bases, J lost 5 bases, and 11 bases lay in between. The germline V gene encodes CDR1 MNHEY and CDR2 SVGAGI. This CDR3 comprises 13 residues. The CDR3 here is CASSLTQGYGYTF. The CDR3 DNA is TGTGCCAGCAGTTTGACCCAGGGATATGGCTACACCTTC.

This chain uses TRBV6-5 with TRBJ2-2; the match to TRBD1 covers 8 bases. V lost 4 bases, J lost 5 bases, and 12 bases stayed unmatched. CDR3 length: 17 residues. In germline, CDR1 is MNHEY, CDR2 SVGAGI. This CDR3 is CASSSTSGGGRTGELFF. The CDR3 DNA reads as TGTGCCAGCAGTTCCACCTCAGGGGGCGGAAGGACCGGGGAGCTGTTTTTT.

V gene TRBV24-1 combines with J gene TRBJ2-1, with 9 bases lining up with TRBD2. The length of the CDR3 is 19 residues. The germline V gene encodes CDR1 KGHDR and CDR2 SFDVKD. With V trimmed by 1 base and J by 1 base, 10 bases remained unmatched. This chain's CDR3 is CATSDFRETSGNSYNEQFF. The DNA of the CDR3 is TGTGCCACCAGTGATTTTAGAGAGACTAGCGGCAATTCCTACAATGAGCAGTTCTTC.

This clonotype came up a few times. The V gene is TRBV5-1, the J gene TRBJ2-4, with a possible D match to TRBD1 (6 bases). The V end lost 4 bases, the J end lost 0 bases, and 14 bases lay between the germline ends. The CDR3 has 16 amino acids. Germline CDR1 and CDR2: SGHRS and YFSETQ. The CDR3 loop is CASSNGQNLAKNIQYF. The CDR3 DNA follows: TGCGCCAGCAGCAATGGACAGAATCTAGCCAAAAACATTCAGTACTTC.

Notes on this clonotype: Being one base from a much bigger clone, this may be a read error. The chain has TRBV20-1 and TRBJ2-2; D may be TRBD2 (6 bases). Germline V gene sequence: CDR1 DFQATT, CDR2 SNEGSKA (reference sequence). This CDR3 has 17 residues. The CDR3 DNA sequence: TGCTGTGCTAGAGACCTGGTGGGGGGAAAAGACACCGGGGAGCTGTTTTTT. This sequence encodes CCARDLVGGKDTGELFF.

This chain joins TRBV7-9 and TRBJ1-1; 9 bases fit TRBD1. The V gene's germline CDR1 is SEHNR and CDR2 FQNEAQ (reference sequence). J lost 5 bases, V lost 5 bases, and 9 bases had no gene match. CDR3 length: 15 amino acids. CDR3: CASSTQGQGLTEAFF. CDR3 coding DNA: TGTGCCAGCAGCACCCAGGGACAGGGACTAACTGAAGCTTTCTTT.

This clonotype was counted at least ten times. The DNA for the CDR3 is TGTGCCAGCAGTGTCGTTCCTACCATATCGGACAGGTTAGGCGAGCAGTACTTC. This translates into CASSVVPTISDRLGEQYF. The J gene is TRBJ2-7, the V gene TRBV25-1, with 7 positions matching TRBD1. This CDR3 contains 18 residues. Germline lookup yields CDR1 MGHDK and CDR2 SYGVNS. The J segment lost 6 bases and the V segment lost 4 bases, leaving 21 bases of the junction unmatched.

There are many counts of this clonotype. The V call is TRBV6-4, the J call TRBJ2-3; 8 nucleotides match TRBD2. The V segment lost 2 bases and the J segment 4 bases; nucleotides outside the gene matches: 8. Per germline, CDR1 MRHNA and CDR2 SNTAGT. The CDR3 runs 16 residues. DNA of the CDR3: TGTGCCAGCAGTGACGAGACTAGCGTTTTATCAGATACGCAGTATTTT. It is translated as CASSDETSVLSDTQYF.

In this sample, this clonotype turned up a few times. This chain links TRBV12-3 or TRBV12-4 with TRBJ2-7; TRBD1 is a possible D gene (5 bases). Trimming took off 6 bases at V and 2 bases at J, with 14 bases between the two ends. The CDR3 is made up of 14 amino acids. CDR3 residues: CASRSSGQAYEQYF. CDR3 sequence (DNA): TGTGCCAGCAGGTCCTCCGGACAAGCCTACGAGCAGTACTTC.

The genes are TRBV7-3 and TRBJ2-2; TRBD1 is a possible D gene (6 bases). Germline lookup yields CDR1 SGHTA and CDR2 FQGTGA. CDR3 length: 16 amino acids. V was pared by 5 bases and J by 1 base, with 14 bases between. CDR3 DNA: TGTGCCAGCAGCCTTAGGGGGACCCAGAACACCGGGGAGCTGTTTTTT. Translation: CASSLRGTQNTGELFF.

This clonotype appeared a single time. This chain uses TRBV11-2 with TRBJ2-5; TRBD1 agrees at 12 bases. V was pared by 1 base and J by 1 base, with 1 base of the junction left unmatched. In germline, CDR1 is SGHAT, CDR2 FQNNGV. This CDR3 contains 16 residues. DNA for the CDR3: TGTGCCAGCAGCTTAGGGGACAGGGGGCTCCAAGAGACCCAGTACTTC. Its protein product is CASSLGDRGLQETQYF.

This clonotype was observed a few times. This clone may be a read error of a much larger clone one base away. The V and J genes are TRBV28 and TRBJ2-7; TRBD1 aligns across 9 bases. Germline V gives CDR1 MDHEN, CDR2 SYDVKM. The CDR3 is 15 amino acids. This CDR3 is CAGSGRDRVPYEQYF. For the CDR3, the DNA is TGTGCCGGCAGTGGAAGGGACAGGGTGCCCTACGAGCAGTACTTC.

This clonotype was recorded a few times. The J gene is TRBJ2-1, the V gene TRBV4-3, with D possibly TRBD2 on 6 matching bases. The V gene lost 3 bases and the J gene lost 8 bases, with 26 bases spanning the gap. The CDR3 sequence is 18 residues long. The germline V gene encodes CDR1 LGHNA and CDR2 YSLEER. CDR3 coding DNA: TGCGCCAGCAGCCAGGGAAGCTACGGTGGAGGGGCCGTGCATGAGCAGTTCTTC. It yields the protein CASSQGSYGGGAVHEQFF.

Only one count was recorded for this clonotype. V usage is TRBV6-5 and J usage is TRBJ2-1; 13 bases fit TRBD2. The germline V gene has CDR1 MNHEY and CDR2 SVGAGI. The CDR3 has 16 amino acids. With 2 bases clipped from V and 8 bases from J, the junction kept 6 bases outside the gene matches. CDR3 coding DNA: TGTGCCAGCAGTTACACACTAGCGGGAGGGCCGGATGAGCAGTTCTTC. This sequence encodes CASSYTLAGGPDEQFF.

This clonotype came up many times. The chain joins TRBV7-2 to TRBJ1-1; D unresolved. Germline V CDR1 and CDR2: SGHTA, FQGNSA. V was cut by 4 bases and J by 5 bases, with 11 bases left in between. CDR3 size: 13 residues. Written as DNA, the CDR3 is TGTGCCAGCAGCTCAGCCGGTTGGACTGAAGCTTTCTTT. This gives the protein CASSSAGWTEAFF.

This clonotype was observed many times. The chain has TRBV4-3 and TRBJ1-2; D gene unclear. V lost 0 bases, J lost 7 bases, and 12 bases lay in between. Per the germline V gene, CDR1 is LGHNA and CDR2 is YSLEER. There are 14 residues in the CDR3. CDR3 in amino acids: CASSQEIREGGYTF. CDR3 bases: TGCGCCAGCAGCCAAGAGATACGGGAGGGTGGCTACACCTTC.

Comment on this clonotype: Sequence at one end of the junction differs from germline and may be a read error. This chain joins TRBV2 and TRBJ2-5, with D hard to call. Per the germline V gene, CDR1 is SNHLY and CDR2 is FYNNEI. The CDR3 consists of 13 residues. The CDR3 region is CASTEWVGETQYF. CDR3 nucleotides: TGTGCCAGCACTGAATGGGTTGGAGAGACCCAGTACTTC.

The rearrangement links TRBV7-8 to TRBJ2-3; the match to TRBD2 covers 13 bases. CDR3 length: 16 amino acids. Germline V lookup: CDR1 SGHVS, CDR2 FQNEAQ. After removal of 4 bases from V and 5 bases from J, the junction contained 6 bases not matched to a gene. The CDR3 region is CASSSLAGGVEDTQYF. In nucleotides, the CDR3 is TGTGCCAGCAGCTCACTAGCGGGGGGGGTGGAAGATACGCAGTATTTT. The entire variable domain, with the rest obtained from reference TRBV7-8 and TRBJ2-3, is as follows: GAGVSQSPRYKVAKRGQDVALRCDPISGHVSLFWYQQALGQGPEFLTYFQNEAQLDKSGLPSDRFFAERPEGSVSTLKIQRTQQEDSAVYLCASSSLAGGVEDTQYFGPGTRLTVL.

The rearrangement joins TRBV6-2 or TRBV6-3 to TRBJ2-7; 12 nucleotides align to TRBD2. CDR3 length: 13 amino acids. Germline V lookup: CDR1 MNHEY, CDR2 SVGEGT. J lost 6 bases, V lost 5 bases, and 2 bases had no gene match. DNA of the CDR3: TGTGCCAGCAGTCGGACTAGCGGGACCGAGCAGTACTTC. Its protein product is CASSRTSGTEQYF.

This clonotype has only a few counts. The V gene is TRBV5-6, the J gene TRBJ2-7; D is tentatively TRBD1 or TRBD2 (5 bases each). The germline V gene encodes CDR1 SGHDT and CDR2 YYEEEE. CDR3 length equals 15 residues. Trimming left V 6 bases short and J 3 bases short, with 19 bases between. CDR3 residues: CASNQIGTGDYEQYF. The CDR3 nucleotides are TGTGCCAGCAACCAAATAGGGACCGGGGACTACGAGCAGTACTTC.

This clonotype was detected a few times. CDR3 sequence: CASSAVLGGELFF. The CDR3 coding sequence is TGTGCCAGCAGTGCGGTATTGGGCGGGGAGCTGTTTTTT. The chain has TRBV6-1 and TRBJ2-2; D remains unclear. The CDR3 totals 13 residues. Germline CDR1 and CDR2: MNHNS and SASEGT. V lost 4 bases, J lost 7 bases, and 10 bases lay in between.

This clonotype was seen a handful of times. This rearrangement joins TRBV20-1 to TRBJ1-5, with unresolved D. Germline CDR1 and CDR2: DFQATT and SNEGSKA (reference sequence). The V end was cut by 0 bases, the J end by 0 bases, with 12 bases between. CDR3 length: 16 amino acids. For the CDR3, the DNA is TGCAGTGCTAGAGATGGGCAGCCTTATAGCAATCAGCCCCAGCATTTT. Translating it yields CSARDGQPYSNQPQHF.

There are many counts of this clonotype. The chain couples TRBV20-1 to TRBJ2-5, with D maybe TRBD1 (5 bases). The germline gives CDR1 DFQATT, CDR2 SNEGSKA (reference sequence). This CDR3 comprises 11 residues. Trimming shortened V by 6 bases and J by 5 bases, and 10 bases separated the two germline ends. Here the CDR3 DNA reads TGCAGTGCCAACAAGGGGGAGACCCAGTACTTC. Translating it yields CSANKGETQYF.

This clonotype was detected ten times or more. The chain joins TRBV6-2 or TRBV6-3 to TRBJ1-2, with no clear D. The V gene's germline CDR1 is MNHEY and CDR2 SVGEGT. This CDR3 is 15 amino acids long. The germline V and J ends were trimmed by 0 bases and 7 bases, with 15 bases remaining between them. The CDR3 protein is CASSYSLPSYGGYTF. The DNA of the CDR3 is TGTGCCAGCAGTTACTCGTTGCCGTCCTATGGTGGCTACACCTTC.

The rearrangement joins TRBV20-1 to TRBJ2-1, with 9 bases that match TRBD2. Germline-derived CDR1 and CDR2 are DFQATT and SNEGSKA (reference sequence). The CDR3 has 18 residues. Trimming at V came to 3 bases and at J to 0 bases, leaving 12 bases not matched to a gene. The CDR3 is CSASRLAGSISSYNEQFF. The CDR3 DNA reads TGCAGTGCTAGTAGGCTAGCGGGGTCAATAAGCTCCTACAATGAGCAGTTCTTC.

This clonotype was found many times. The genes are TRBV20-1 and TRBJ1-2, with D tentatively TRBD1 (5 bases). Germline-derived CDR1 and CDR2 are DFQATT and SNEGSKA (reference sequence). V lost 6 bases, J lost 12 bases, and 26 bases lay in between. This CDR3 is built from 14 residues. The CDR3 spells CSAVYGEFPQTDTF. The DNA for the CDR3 is TGCAGTGCCGTTTACGGGGAATTTCCGCAGACAGACACCTTC.